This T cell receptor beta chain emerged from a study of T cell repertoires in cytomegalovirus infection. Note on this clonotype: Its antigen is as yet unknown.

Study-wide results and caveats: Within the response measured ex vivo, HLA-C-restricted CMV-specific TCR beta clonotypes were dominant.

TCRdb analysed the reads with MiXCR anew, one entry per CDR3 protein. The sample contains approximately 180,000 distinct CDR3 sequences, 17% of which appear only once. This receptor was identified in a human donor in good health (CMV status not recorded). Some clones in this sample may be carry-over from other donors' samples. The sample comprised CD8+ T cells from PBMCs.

This CDR3 is CASSLALLTQTAEAFF. As DNA, the CDR3 is TGCGCCAGCAGCTTGGCCCTTCTAACTCAGACGGCTGAAGCTTTCTTT. The chain employs TRBV5-1 and TRBJ1-1; D gene unclear. The CDR3 spans 16 residues. Germline CDR1 is SGHRS and CDR2 is YFSETQ. Trimming removed 0 bases from V and 6 bases from J, with 18 bases in between.